Many counts were recorded for the clone carrying this TCR beta chain. V was pared by 0 bases and J by 2 bases, with 14 bases between. The CDR3 totals 16 residues. CDR1 LGHDT and CDR2 YNNKEL come from the germline V gene (reference sequence). The sample comes from a study of early T cells in non-severe SARS-CoV-2 infection. As for the study in general: Chains from this unsorted whole-blood bulk RNA could not be paired.

Individual cDNA molecules were tagged with unique molecular identifiers, the study reported. MiXCR, applied by TCRdb to the 5' RACE reads, yields one record per CDR3 protein. Of tens of thousands of distinct CDR3 sequences in the sample, 5.7% were seen once. The rearrangement links TRBV3-1 to TRBJ2-7; a weak D match, TRBD2 (7 bases). This sequence originates from an adult who was a healthcare worker with PCR-confirmed SARS-CoV-2 infection or an uninfected control (not recorded which). This specimen was whole blood, taken at baseline. The CDR3 is CASSQDLRGRTYEQYF. Written as DNA, the CDR3 is TGTGCCAGCAGCCAAGATTTGCGGGGGCGGACCTACGAGCAGTACTTC.